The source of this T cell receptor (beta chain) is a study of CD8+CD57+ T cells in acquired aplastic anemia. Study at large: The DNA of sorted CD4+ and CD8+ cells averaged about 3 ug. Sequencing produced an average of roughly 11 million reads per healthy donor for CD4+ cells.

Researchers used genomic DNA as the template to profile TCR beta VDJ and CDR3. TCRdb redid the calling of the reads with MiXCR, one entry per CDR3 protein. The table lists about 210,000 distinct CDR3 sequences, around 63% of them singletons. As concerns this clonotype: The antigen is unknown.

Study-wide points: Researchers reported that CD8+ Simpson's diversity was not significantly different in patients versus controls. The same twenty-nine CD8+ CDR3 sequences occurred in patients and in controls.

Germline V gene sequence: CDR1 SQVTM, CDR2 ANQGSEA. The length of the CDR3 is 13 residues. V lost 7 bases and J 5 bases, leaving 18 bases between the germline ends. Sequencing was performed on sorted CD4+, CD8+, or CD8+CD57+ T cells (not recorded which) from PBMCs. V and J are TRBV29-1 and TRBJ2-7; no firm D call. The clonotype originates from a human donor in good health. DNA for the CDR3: TGCAGCGCCGGCCCCTCGATTAACAACGAGCAGTACTTC. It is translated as CSAGPSINNEQYF.